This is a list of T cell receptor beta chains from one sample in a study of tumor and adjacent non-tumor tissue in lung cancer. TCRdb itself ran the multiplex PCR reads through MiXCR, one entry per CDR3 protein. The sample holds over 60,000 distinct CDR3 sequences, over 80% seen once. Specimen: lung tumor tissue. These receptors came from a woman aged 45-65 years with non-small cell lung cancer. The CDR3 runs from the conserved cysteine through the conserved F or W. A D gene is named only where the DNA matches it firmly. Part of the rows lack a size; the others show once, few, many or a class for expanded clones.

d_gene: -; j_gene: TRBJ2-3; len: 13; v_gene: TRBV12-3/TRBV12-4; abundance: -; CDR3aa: CASRLSRNRPQYF; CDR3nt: TGTGCCAGCAGATTAAGTCGGAATCGGCCCCAGTATTTT
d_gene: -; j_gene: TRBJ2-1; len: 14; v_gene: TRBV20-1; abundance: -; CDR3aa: CSPRASWRAGEQFF; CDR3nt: TGCAGTCCTAGAGCTAGCTGGAGGGCTGGCGAGCAGTTCTTC
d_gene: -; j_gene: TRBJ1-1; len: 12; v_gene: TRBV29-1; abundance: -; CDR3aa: CSTGQSETEAFF; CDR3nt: TGCAGCACTGGACAGAGTGAAACTGAAGCTTTCTTT
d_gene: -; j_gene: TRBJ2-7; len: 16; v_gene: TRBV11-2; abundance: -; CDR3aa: CARRLRGLEVSDEQYF; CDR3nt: TGTGCCAGGAGGCTAAGAGGACTGGAGGTCTCGGACGAGCAGTACTTC
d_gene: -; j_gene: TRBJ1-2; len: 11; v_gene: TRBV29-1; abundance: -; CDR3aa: CSVGLVYGYTF; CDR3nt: TGCAGTGTTGGACTTGTCTATGGCTACACCTTC
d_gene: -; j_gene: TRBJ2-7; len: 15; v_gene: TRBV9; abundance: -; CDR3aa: CACTGGTGRFYEQYF; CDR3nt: TGTGCCTGCACGGGGGGGACAGGTCGTTTCTACGAGCAGTACTTC
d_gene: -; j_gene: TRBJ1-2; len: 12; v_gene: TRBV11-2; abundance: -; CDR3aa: CARSVTDYGFTF; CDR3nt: TGTGCCAGGAGCGTCACAGACTATGGCTTCACCTTC
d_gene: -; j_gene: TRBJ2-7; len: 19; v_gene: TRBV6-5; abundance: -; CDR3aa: CASNYRAPGGAFTSYEQCF; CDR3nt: TGTGCCAGCAATTATAGGGCCCCAGGAGGGGCATTCACGTCCTACGAGCAGTGCTTC
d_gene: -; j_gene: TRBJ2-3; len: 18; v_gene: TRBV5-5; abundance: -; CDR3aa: CASSTGLAVSSGTDTRYF; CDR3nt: TGTGCCAGCAGCACCGGATTAGCGGTATCTAGTGGGACAGATACGCGGTATTTT
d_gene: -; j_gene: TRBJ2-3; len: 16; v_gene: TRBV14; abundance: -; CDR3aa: CASIIRTEGSGRYAVF; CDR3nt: TGTGCCAGCATCATCCGAACGGAGGGGTCAGGCAGATACGCAGTATTT
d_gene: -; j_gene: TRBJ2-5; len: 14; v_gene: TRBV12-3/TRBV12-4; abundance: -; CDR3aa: CASSLGFSQETQYF; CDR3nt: TGTGCCAGCAGTTTAGGTTTCAGCCAAGAGACCCAGTACTTC
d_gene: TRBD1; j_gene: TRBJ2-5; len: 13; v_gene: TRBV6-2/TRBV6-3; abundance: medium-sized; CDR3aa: CASRRQGQETQYF; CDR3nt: TGTGCCAGCAGGCGACAGGGGCAAGAGACCCAGTACTTC
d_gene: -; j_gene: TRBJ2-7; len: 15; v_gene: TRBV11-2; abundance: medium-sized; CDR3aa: CASRMKTGSSYEQYF; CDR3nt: TGTGCCAGCAGGATGAAAACAGGAAGCTCCTACGAGCAGTACTTC
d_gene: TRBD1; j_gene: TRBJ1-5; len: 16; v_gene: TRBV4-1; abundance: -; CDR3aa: CARSARQGDGNQPQHF; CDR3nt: TGCGCCCGCAGCGCCCGACAGGGGGATGGCAATCAGCCCCAGCATTTT
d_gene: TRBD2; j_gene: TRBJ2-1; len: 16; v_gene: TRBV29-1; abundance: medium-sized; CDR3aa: CSVNLPGGRSYNEQFF; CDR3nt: TGCAGCGTTAACCTTCCAGGCGGGAGAAGCTACAATGAGCAGTTCTTC
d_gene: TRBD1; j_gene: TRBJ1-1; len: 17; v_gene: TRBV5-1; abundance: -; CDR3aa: CASSLNPRDRTNSEAFF; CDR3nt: TGCGCCAGCAGCTTGAACCCCCGGGACAGGACGAACAGTGAAGCTTTCTTT
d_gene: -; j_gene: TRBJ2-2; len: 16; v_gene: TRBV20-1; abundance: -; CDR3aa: CSARGIRRGAAGKLFF; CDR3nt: TGCAGTGCTAGAGGGATAAGACGGGGGGCCGCCGGGAAGCTGTTTTTT
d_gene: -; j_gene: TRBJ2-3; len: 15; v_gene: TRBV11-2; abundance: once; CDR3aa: CASSQLQGASDTQYF; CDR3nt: TGCGCCAGCAGCCAACTACAGGGCGCCTCGGATACGCAGTACTTT
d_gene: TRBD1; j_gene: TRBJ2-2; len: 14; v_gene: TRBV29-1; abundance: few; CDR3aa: CIGRDSTNTGELFF; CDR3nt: TGCATCGGACGGGACAGCACTAACACCGGGGAGCTGTTTTTT
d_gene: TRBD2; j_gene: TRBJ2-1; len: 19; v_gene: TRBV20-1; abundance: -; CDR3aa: CSARDWDGAGGKRYNEQFF; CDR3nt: TGCAGTGCTAGAGATTGGGACGGAGCGGGAGGGAAGAGATACAATGAGCAGTTCTTC
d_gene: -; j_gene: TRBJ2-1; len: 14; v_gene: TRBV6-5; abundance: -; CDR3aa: CVSSYVGTRGEQFF; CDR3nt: TGTGTCAGCAGTTATGTCGGGACGAGGGGTGAGCAGTTCTTC
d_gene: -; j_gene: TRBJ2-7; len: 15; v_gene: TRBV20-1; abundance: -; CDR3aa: CSARDTREGSYGQYF; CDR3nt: TGCAGTGCTAGAGATACCCGCGAGGGCTCCTACGGGCAGTACTTC
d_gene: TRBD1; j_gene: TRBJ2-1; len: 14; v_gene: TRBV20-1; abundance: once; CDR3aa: CNARDRDRGYEQFF; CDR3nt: TGCAATGCTAGAGATCGGGACAGGGGGTATGAGCAGTTCTTC
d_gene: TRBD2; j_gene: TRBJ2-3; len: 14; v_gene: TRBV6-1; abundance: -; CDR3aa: CASSGTSGKDAQYF; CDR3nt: TGTGCCAGCAGTGGGACCAGCGGGAAAGATGCGCAGTATTTT
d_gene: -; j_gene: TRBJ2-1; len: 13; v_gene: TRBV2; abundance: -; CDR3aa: CASGSLANNEQFF; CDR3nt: TGTGCCAGTGGCTCCTTGGCGAACAATGAGCAGTTCTTC
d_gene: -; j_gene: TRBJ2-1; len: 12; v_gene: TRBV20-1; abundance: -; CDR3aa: CSTSSANDEQFF; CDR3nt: TGCAGTACTAGTTCCGCGAATGATGAGCAGTTCTTC
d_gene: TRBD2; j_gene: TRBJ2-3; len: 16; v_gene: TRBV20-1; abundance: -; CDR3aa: CSARGVVAGLTYTQYF; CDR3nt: TGTAGTGCTAGAGGCGTGGTAGCGGGGCTCACATATACGCAGTATTTT
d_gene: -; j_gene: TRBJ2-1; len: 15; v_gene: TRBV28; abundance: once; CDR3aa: CANSLGMGPYNEQFF; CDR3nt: TGTGCCAACAGTTTAGGCATGGGGCCCTACAATGAGCAGTTCTTC
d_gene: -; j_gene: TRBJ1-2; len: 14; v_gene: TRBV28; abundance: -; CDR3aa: CASSFVRSAYGHTF; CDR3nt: TGTGCCAGCAGTTTCGTTCGCAGCGCATATGGCCACACCTTC
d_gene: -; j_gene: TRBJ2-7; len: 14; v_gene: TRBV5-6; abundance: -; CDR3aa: CACSETGVTYEQHF; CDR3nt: TGTGCCTGCAGCGAGACGGGGGTTACCTACGAGCAGCACTTC
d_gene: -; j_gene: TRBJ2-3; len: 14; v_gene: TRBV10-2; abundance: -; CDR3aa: CASISGPSTDTQYF; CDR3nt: TGCGCCAGCATATCAGGCCCTTCCACAGATACGCAGTATTTT
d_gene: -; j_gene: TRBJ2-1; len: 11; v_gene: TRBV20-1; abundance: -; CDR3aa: CNATIYNEQFF; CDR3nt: TGCAATGCTACTATTTACAATGAACAGTTCTTC
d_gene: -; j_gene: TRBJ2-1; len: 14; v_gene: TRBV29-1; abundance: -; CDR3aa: CGVEFYGVYNEQFF; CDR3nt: TGCGGCGTTGAATTCTACGGGGTCTACAATGAGCAGTTCTTC
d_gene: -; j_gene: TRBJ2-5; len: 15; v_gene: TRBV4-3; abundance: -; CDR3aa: CASSQDKAFQETLYF; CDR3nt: TGCGCCAGCAGCCAAGATAAGGCCTTCCAAGAGACCTTGTACTTC
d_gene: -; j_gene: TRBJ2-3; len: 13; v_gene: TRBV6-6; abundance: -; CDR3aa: CASSAGYLDTQNF; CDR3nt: TGTGCCAGCAGTGCGGGTTACTTAGATACGCAGAATTTT